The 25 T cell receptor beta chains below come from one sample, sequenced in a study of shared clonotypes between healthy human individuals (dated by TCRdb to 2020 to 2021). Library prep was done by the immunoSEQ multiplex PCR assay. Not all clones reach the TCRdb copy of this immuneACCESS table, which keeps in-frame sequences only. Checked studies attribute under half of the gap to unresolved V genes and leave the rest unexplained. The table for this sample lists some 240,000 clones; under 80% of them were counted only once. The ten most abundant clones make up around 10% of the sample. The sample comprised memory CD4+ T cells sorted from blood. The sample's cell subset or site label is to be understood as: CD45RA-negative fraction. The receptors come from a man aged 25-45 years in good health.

CDR3 DNA sequence: TGTGCCAGCAGCCGACAACAGGGGATGGTGCGGGCTTTCTTT. As protein: CASSRQQGMVRAFF. The chain has TRBV7-8 and TRBJ1-1; 7 nucleotides line up with TRBD1. V was clipped by 5 bases and J by 11 bases; unmatched bases: 14. Germline values: CDR1 SGHVS, CDR2 FQNEAQ. The CDR3 runs 14 residues.

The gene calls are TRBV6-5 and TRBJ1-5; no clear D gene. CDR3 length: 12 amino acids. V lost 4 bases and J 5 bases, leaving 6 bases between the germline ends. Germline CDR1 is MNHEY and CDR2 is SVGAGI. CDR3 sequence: CASSSGDQPQHF. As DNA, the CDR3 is TGTGCCAGCAGTTCAGGAGATCAGCCCCAGCATTTT.

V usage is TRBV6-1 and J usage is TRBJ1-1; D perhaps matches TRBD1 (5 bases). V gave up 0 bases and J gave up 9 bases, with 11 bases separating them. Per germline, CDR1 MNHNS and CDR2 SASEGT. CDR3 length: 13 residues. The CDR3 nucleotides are TGTGCCAGCAGTGAAGCGCGACAGTCTCAAGCTTTCTTT. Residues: CASSEARQSQAFF.

CDR3 loop: CASSHPLAGGADTQYF. The CDR3 nucleotides are TGTGCCAGCAGCCACCCCCTAGCGGGAGGGGCAGATACGCAGTATTTT. The chain has TRBV14 and TRBJ2-3, with 12 nucleotides matching TRBD2. Trimming took 3 bases from V and 4 from J; bases not matched to a gene: 5. The CDR3 spans 16 residues. Germline V CDR1 and CDR2: SGHDN, FVKESK.

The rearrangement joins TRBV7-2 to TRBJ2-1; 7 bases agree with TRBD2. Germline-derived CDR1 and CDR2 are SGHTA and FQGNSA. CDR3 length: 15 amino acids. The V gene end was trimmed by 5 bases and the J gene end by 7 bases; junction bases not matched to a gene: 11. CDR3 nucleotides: TGTGCCAGCAGCCCTAAAGCGGGACTATTAAATGAGCAGTTCTTC. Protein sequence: CASSPKAGLLNEQFF.

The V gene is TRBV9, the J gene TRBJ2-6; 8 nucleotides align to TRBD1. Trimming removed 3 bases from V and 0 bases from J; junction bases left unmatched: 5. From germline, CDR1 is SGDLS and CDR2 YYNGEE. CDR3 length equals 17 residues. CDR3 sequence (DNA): TGTGCCAGCAGCGGACAGGGGACAAGCTCTGGGGCCAACGTCCTGACTTTC. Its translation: CASSGQGTSSGANVLTF.

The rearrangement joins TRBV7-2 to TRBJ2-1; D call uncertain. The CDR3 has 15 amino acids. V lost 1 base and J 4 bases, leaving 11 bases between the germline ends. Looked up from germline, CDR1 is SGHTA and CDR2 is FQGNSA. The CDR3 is CASSLDGGSYNEQFF. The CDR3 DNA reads TGTGCCAGCAGCTTAGACGGCGGTTCTTACAATGAGCAGTTCTTC. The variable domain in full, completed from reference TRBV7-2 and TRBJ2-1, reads GAGVSQSPSNKVTEKGKDVELRCDPISGHTALYWYRQSLGQGLEFLIYFQGNSAPDKSGLPSDRFSAERTGGSVSTLTIQRTQQEDSAVYLCASSLDGGSYNEQFFGPGTRLTVL.

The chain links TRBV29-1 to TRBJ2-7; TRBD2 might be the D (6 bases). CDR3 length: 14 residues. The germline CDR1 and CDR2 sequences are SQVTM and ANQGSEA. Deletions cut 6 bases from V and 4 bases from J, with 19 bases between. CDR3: CSVAGSTVTYEQYF. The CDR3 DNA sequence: TGCAGCGTGGCCGGGAGCACCGTAACGTACGAGCAGTACTTC.

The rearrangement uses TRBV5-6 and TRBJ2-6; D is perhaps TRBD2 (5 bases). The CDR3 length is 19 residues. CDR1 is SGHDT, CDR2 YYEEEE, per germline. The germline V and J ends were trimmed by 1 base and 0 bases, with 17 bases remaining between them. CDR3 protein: CASSLLLGSGSSGANVLTF. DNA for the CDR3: TGTGCCAGCAGCTTGCTGTTGGGGTCGGGGAGCTCTGGGGCCAACGTCCTGACTTTC.

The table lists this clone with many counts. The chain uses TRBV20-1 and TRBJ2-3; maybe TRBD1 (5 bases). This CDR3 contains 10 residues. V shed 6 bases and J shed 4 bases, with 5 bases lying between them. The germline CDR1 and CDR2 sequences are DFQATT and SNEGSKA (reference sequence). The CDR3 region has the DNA TGCAGTGCAGGGGCAGATACGCAGTATTTT. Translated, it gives CSAGADTQYF.

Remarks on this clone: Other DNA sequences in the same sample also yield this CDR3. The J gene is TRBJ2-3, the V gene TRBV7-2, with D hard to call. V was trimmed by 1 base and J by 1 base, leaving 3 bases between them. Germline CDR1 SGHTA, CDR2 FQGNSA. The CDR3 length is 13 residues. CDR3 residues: CASSLDGTDTQYF. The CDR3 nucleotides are TGTGCCAGCAGCTTAGATGGCACAGATACGCAGTATTTT. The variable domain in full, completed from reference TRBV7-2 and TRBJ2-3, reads GAGVSQSPSNKVTEKGKDVELRCDPISGHTALYWYRQSLGQGLEFLIYFQGNSAPDKSGLPSDRFSAERTGGSVSTLTIQRTQQEDSAVYLCASSLDGTDTQYFGPGTRLTVL.

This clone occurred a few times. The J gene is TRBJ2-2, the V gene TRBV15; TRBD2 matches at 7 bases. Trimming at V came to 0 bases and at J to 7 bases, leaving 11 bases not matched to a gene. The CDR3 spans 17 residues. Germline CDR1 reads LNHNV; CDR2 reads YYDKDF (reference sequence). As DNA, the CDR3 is TGTGCCACCAGCAGAGATCTGTCCCCTAGCGGTCACGGGGAGCTGTTTTTT. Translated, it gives CATSRDLSPSGHGELFF.

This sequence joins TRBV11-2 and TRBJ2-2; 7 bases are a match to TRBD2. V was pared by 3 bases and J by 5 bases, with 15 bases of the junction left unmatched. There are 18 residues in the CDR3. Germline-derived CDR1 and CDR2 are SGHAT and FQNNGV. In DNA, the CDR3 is TGTGCCAGCAGCTTGAAGGGGTTTTCGGGAGGTAGTACCGGGGAGCTGTTTTTT. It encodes CASSLKGFSGGSTGELFF.

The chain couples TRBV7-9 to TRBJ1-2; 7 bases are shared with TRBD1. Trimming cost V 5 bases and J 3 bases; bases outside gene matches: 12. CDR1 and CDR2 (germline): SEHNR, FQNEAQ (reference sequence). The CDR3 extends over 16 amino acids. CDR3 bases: TGTGCCAGCAGCCCCTTCACCGGGACAGCCTACTATGGCTACACCTTC. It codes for CASSPFTGTAYYGYTF.

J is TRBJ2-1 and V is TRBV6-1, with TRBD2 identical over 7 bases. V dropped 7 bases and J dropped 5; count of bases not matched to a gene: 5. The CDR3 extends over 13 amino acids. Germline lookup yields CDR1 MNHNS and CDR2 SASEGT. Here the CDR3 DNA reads TGTGCCAGCACGGGCGGGAGTAACAATGAGCAGTTCTTC. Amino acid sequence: CASTGGSNNEQFF.

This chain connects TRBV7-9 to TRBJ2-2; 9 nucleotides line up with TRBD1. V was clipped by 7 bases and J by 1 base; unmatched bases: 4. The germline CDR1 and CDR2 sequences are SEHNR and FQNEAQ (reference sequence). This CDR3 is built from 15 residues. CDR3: CASTKDRGNTGELFF. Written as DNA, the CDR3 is TGTGCCAGCACCAAGGACAGGGGGAACACCGGGGAGCTGTTTTTT.

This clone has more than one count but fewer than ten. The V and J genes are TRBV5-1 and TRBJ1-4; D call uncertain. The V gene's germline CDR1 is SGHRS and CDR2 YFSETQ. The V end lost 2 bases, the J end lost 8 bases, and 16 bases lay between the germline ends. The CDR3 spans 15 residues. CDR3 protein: CASSFGLLGEEKLFF. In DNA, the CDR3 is TGCGCCAGCAGCTTCGGTCTTCTTGGCGAAGAAAAACTGTTTTTT.

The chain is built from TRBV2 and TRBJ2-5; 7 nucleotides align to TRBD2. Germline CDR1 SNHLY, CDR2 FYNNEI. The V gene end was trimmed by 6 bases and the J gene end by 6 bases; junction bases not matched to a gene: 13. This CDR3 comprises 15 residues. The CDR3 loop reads CASSWGGDSSKTQYF. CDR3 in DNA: TGTGCCAGCAGCTGGGGGGGAGACAGTAGCAAGACCCAGTACTTC.

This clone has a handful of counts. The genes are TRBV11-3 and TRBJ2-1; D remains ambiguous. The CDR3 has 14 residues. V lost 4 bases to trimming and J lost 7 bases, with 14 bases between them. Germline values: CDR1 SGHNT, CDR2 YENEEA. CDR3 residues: CASSSDRIGNEQFF. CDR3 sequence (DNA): TGTGCCAGCAGCTCCGACCGAATAGGGAATGAGCAGTTCTTC.

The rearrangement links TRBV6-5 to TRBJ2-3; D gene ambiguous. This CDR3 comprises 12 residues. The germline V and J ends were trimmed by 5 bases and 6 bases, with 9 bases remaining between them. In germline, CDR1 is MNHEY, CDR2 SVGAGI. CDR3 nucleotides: TGTGCCAGCAGTGAATTCGGCGATACGCAGTATTTT. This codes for CASSEFGDTQYF.

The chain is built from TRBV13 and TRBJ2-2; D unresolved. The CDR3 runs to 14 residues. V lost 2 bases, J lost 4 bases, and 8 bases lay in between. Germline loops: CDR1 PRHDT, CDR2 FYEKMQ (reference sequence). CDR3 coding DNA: TGTGCCAGCAGCTTAAATGTCCGCACCGGGGAGCTGTTTTTT. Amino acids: CASSLNVRTGELFF.

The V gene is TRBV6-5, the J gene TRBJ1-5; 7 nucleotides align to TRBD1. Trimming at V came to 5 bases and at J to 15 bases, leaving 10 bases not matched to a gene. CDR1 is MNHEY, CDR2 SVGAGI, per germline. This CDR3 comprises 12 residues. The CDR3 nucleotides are TGTGCCAGCAGTCCGGGCCCAGGGGGGTTGCATTTT. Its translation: CASSPGPGGLHF.

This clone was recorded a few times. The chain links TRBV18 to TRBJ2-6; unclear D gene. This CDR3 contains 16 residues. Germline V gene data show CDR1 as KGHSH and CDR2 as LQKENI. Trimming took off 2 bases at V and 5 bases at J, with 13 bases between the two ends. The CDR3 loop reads CASSPYAVGRANVLTF. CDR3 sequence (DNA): TGTGCCAGCTCACCATATGCTGTCGGTCGGGCCAACGTCCTGACTTTC.

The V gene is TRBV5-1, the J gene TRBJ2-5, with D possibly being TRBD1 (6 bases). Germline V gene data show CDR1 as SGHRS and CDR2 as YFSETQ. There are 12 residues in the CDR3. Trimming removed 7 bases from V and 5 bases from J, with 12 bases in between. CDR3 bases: TGCGCCAGCTCCCTTAGGGGGGAGACCCAGTACTTC. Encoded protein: CASSLRGETQYF. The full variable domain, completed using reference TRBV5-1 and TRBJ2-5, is KAGVTQTPRYLIKTRGQQVTLSCSPISGHRSVSWYQQTPGQGLQFLFEYFSETQRNKGNFPGRFSGRQFSNSRSEMNVSTLELGDSALYLCASSLRGETQYFGPGTRLLVL.

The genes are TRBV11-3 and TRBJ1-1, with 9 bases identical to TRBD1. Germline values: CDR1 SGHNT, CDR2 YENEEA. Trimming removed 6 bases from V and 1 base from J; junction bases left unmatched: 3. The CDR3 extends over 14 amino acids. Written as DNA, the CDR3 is TGTGCCAGCAGTCCGGGACAGGGGAACACTGAAGCTTTCTTT. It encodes CASSPGQGNTEAFF. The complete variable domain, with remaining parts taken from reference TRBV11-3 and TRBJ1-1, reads EAGVVQSPRYKIIEKKQPVAFWCNPISGHNTLYWYLQNLGQGPELLIRYENEEAVDDSQLPKDRFSAERLKGVDSTLKIQPAELGDSAVYLCASSPGQGNTEAFFGQGTRLTVV.